Sequencing of this T cell receptor (beta chain) was carried out in a study of blood T cell repertoires in COVID-19. At the level of the study: The cDNA or gDNA used as material had been derived from T cells, B-cell-depleted T cells, or PBMCs.

The V gene's germline CDR1 is SEHNR and CDR2 FQNEAQ (reference sequence). The CDR3 is 15 residues long. The V and J ends lost 5 bases and 0 bases, in that order; junction bases with no gene match: 4. Assay: immunoSEQ multiplex PCR; the TCRdb copy retains only in-frame clones and omits some. The data show about 410,000 clones, around nine tenths seen once. The sequenced sample was peripheral blood. The chain links TRBV7-9 to TRBJ1-2; 9 positions match TRBD1. The clonotype originates from a woman aged 40 to 55 with COVID-19, enrolled during active disease. CDR3 loop: CASSLRTGANYGYTF. CDR3 nucleotides: TGTGCCAGCAGCCTCCGGACAGGGGCTAACTATGGCTACACCTTC.